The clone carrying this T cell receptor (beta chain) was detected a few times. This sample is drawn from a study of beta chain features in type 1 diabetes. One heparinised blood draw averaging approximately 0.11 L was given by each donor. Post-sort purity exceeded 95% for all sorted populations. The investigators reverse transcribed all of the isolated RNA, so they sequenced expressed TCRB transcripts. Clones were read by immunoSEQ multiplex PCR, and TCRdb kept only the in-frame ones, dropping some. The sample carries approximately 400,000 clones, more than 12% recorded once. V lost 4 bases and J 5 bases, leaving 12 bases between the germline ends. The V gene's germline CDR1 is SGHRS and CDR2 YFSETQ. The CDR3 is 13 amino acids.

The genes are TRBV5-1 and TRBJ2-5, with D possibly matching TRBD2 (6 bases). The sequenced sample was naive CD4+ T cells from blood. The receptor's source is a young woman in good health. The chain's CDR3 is CASSPGTGETQYF. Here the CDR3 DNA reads TGCGCCAGCAGCCCCGGGACTGGTGAGACCCAGTACTTC.